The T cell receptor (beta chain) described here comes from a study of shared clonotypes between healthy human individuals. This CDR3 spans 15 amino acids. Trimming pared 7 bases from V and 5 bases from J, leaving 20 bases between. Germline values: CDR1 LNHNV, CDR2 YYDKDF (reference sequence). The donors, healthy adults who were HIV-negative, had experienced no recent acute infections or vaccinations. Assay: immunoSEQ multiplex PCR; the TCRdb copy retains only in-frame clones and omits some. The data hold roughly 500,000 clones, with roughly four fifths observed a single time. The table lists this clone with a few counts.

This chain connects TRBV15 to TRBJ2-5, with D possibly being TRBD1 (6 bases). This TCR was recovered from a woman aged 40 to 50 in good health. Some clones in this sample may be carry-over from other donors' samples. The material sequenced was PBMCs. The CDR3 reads CATKQGDIISETQYF. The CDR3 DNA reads TGTGCCACCAAGCAAGGGGACATCATCTCGGAGACCCAGTACTTC.